This T cell receptor beta chain is drawn from a study of T-cell memory formation after mild COVID-19. Across the whole study: Largely, TCR clusters stayed within a single donor.

The authors produced TCR alpha and TCR beta cDNA libraries with sample barcodes and UMIs by 5'RACE using constant-segment primers. Each CDR3 protein is one row after TCRdb ran MiXCR on the 5' RACE reads. The sample consists of 300,000 to 400,000 distinct CDR3 sequences, approximately 15% of them appearing once. Study results and caveats: Shrinking CD4+ clones were chiefly CM and EM; CD8+ ones were chiefly EMRA. Clones shrinking from day 15 to 85 showed even CD4/CD8 mixes; later expanders tilted CD4+.

V dropped 3 bases and J dropped 5; count of bases not matched to a gene: 6. This CDR3 contains 15 residues. As for this clonotype: The antigen is undetermined.

This sequence was found in a man younger than 30 who had mild COVID-19 (a few samples of this study predate the infection). Cell type and time point are not known. The specimen was PBMCs or a T cell subset sorted from them (not recorded which). This chain uses TRBV12-3 or TRBV12-4 with TRBJ2-5, with TRBD2 matching over 10 bases. The CDR3 DNA follows: TGTGCCAGCAGTTTCTCTAGCGGGGGTGCGGAGACCCAGTACTTC. Translation: CASSFSSGGAETQYF.